This T cell receptor (beta chain) was sequenced for a study of shared clonotypes between healthy human individuals. Background on the study: Used for every donor were three CD4 naive, three CD4 memory, two CD8 naive and one CD8 memory plate. Study-level points and caveats: Non-shared clonotypes displayed generation probabilities falling below those of clonotypes present in all four donors.

Selected positively for CCR7 and CD45RO-negative, naive CD8 cells excluded terminally differentiated effector memory CD45RA+ cells. As to this clone: Its target is unknown.

Each subset's genomic DNA was split evenly across several immunoSEQ plates. Profiling relied on immunoSEQ multiplex PCR, and the TCRdb table lists in-frame clones only, not all of them. The sample lists around 1.9 million clones, about 92% occurring once. The CDR3 is 19 residues long. The trim removed 0 bases at V and 4 bases at J, leaving 15 bases unmatched. Germline assignment: CDR1 SGHTA and CDR2 FQGTGA. V and J are TRBV7-3 and TRBJ2-3; 8 bases map to TRBD2. This clonotype was obtained from a man aged 18 to 29 in good health. Some clones in this sample may be carry-over from other donors' samples. The material sequenced was naive CD8+ T cells from PBMCs. The DNA of the CDR3 is TGTGCCAGCAGCTTAACAGCGGGGGCAGGGGCGGCTGGCTCAGATACGCAGTATTTT. Translating it yields CASSLTAGAGAAGSDTQYF.